The sequence of this TCR beta chain was determined in a study of shared clonotypes between healthy human individuals. Looking at the study overall: Researchers assigned three CD4 naive, three CD4 memory, two CD8 naive and one CD8 memory plate to each donor.

This CDR3 has 17 amino acids. V trimming: 3 bases; J trimming: 3 bases; junction bases outside the gene matches: 4. Germline-derived CDR1 and CDR2 are SGHDN and FVKESK. Original processing notes: Owing to the provision of junction-only sequences devoid of quality scores by immunoSEQ, filtering differed. Some clones are missing from TCRdb's copy, which holds only in-frame ones; the method was immunoSEQ multiplex PCR. The V and J calls and clone size come from that table; D and trimming were worked out from the DNA. Of a few hundred thousand clones in the sample, 95% to 98% were seen once. Notes on the study in general: All-four-donor shared clonotypes had higher generation probabilities than non-shared clonotypes did. Sharing across a handful of donors was seen in about 5% of naive CD4 clonotypes.

With respect to this clone: As yet, its antigen is unknown.

The sequence was collected from a woman in her 30s in good health. Sequencing was carried out using naive CD4+ T cells sorted from blood. Subset meaning: CD45RA+ positively selected. The J gene is TRBJ2-6, the V gene TRBV14, with TRBD1 matching over 11 bases. CDR3 sequence (DNA): TGTGCCAGCAGCCAGCGGACAGGGGGCCTTGGGGCCAACGTCCTGACTTTC. The encoded protein is CASSQRTGGLGANVLTF.